The sequence of this TCR beta chain was determined in a study of neurological immune-mediated disorders. Many counts were recorded for this clonotype. V was clipped by 4 bases and J by 3 bases, with 8 bases between them. The CDR3 length is 14 residues. Germline V gene data show CDR1 as KGHDR and CDR2 as SFDVKD. With 10-nucleotide random UMIs, 5'RACE was used to make the cDNA. TCRdb used MiXCR to reprocess the 5' RACE reads, holding one entry per CDR3 protein. The sample has 60,000 to 85,000 distinct CDR3 sequences, less than 5.5% seen once. The source of this sequence is a woman aged 25 to 39 with multiple sclerosis. The V call is TRBV24-1, the J call TRBJ2-2, with D uncertain. Sequencing was done on a sample of PBMCs. CDR3: CATSEPLYTGELFF. As DNA, the CDR3 is TGTGCCACCAGTGAGCCTCTGTACACCGGGGAGCTGTTTTTT.